The rows below give T cell receptor beta chains drawn from one sample of a study of beta chain features in type 1 diabetes. This table comes from immunoSEQ multiplex PCR, and its TCRdb copy is limited to in-frame clones, with some not included. This table holds about 250,000 clones, about a tenth found once. The source material was naive CD4+ T cells from blood. Source of these receptors: a man aged 25 to 40 with type 1 diabetes. CDR3s include the opening cysteine and the closing phenylalanine or tryptophan. Fields, in order: V gene, CDR3 protein.

V: TRBV9; CDR3: CASSVGGDVYGYTF
V: TRBV7-9; CDR3: CASSLVSSYEQYF
V: TRBV5-4; CDR3: CASSSRTDSTDTQYF
V: TRBV28; CDR3: CASSPAPNYGYTF
V: TRBV5-4; CDR3: CASSRTGQRYEQYF
V: TRBV9; CDR3: CASSVGPGQSTGELFF
V: TRBV9; CDR3: CASSTPGTGLYNEQFF
V: TRBV10-3; CDR3: CATGDREGYEQYF
V: TRBV7-9; CDR3: CASSLSGGEETQYF
V: TRBV4-1; CDR3: CASSRDSQSSGANVLTF
V: TRBV30; CDR3: CAFDRGGTEAFF
V: TRBV6-6; CDR3: CASSYRYGAEAFF
V: TRBV27; CDR3: CATTLGLGAYEQYF
V: TRBV5-4; CDR3: CASSPGTSVYEQYF
V: TRBV7-6; CDR3: CASSLSGTGNNEQFF
V: TRBV7-2; CDR3: CASSFGETQYF
V: TRBV28; CDR3: CASAPGQPYNEQFF
V: TRBV30; CDR3: CAWSWGRGTLRDYGYTF
V: TRBV5-5; CDR3: CASSRDLRQSNQPQHF
V: TRBV25-1; CDR3: CASSEPTGKGSPLHF
V: TRBV19; CDR3: CASSLTGIETQYF
V: TRBV11-2; CDR3: CASSLGRSTGELFF
V: TRBV18; CDR3: CASSPTRHAEAFF
V: TRBV7-8; CDR3: CASSRRTSGTYNEQFF
V: TRBV10-3; CDR3: CAIKSTGRNTEAFF